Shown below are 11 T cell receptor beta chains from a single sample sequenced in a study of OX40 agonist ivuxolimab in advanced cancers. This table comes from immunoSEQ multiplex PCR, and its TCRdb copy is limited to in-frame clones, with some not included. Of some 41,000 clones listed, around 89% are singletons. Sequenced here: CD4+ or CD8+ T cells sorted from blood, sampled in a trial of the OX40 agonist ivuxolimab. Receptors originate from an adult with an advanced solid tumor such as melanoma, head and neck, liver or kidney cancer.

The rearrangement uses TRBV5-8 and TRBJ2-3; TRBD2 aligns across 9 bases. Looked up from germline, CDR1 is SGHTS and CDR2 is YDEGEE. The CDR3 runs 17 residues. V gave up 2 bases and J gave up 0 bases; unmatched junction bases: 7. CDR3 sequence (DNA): TGTGCCAGCAGCTTAGGTAGCGGGGGCTCTAGCACAGATACGCAGTATTTT. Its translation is CASSLGSGGSSTDTQYF.

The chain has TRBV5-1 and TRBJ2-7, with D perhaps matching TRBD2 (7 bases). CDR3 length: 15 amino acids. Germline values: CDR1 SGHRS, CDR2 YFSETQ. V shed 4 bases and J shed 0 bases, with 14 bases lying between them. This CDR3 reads CASSGGDIGSYEQYF. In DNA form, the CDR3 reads TGCGCCAGCAGCGGGGGGGACATTGGCTCCTACGAGCAGTACTTC.

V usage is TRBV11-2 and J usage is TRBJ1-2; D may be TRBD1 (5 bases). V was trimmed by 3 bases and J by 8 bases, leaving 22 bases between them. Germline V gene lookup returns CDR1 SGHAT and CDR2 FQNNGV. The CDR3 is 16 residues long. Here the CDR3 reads CASSFGSLSGIGGYTF. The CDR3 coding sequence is TGTGCCAGCAGCTTCGGAAGCTTATCAGGGATCGGCGGCTACACCTTC.

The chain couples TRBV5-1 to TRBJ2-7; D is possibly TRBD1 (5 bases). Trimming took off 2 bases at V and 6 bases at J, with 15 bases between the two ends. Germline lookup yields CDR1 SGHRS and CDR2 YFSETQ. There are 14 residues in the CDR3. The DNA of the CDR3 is TGCGCCAGCAGCTTATTACAGGTTCCGGGCGAGCAGTACTTC. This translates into CASSLLQVPGEQYF.

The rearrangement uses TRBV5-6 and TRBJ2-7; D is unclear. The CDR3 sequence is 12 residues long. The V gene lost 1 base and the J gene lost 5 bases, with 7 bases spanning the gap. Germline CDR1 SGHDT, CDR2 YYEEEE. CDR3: CASSLLTHEQYF. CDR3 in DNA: TGTGCCAGCAGCTTGTTGACTCACGAGCAGTACTTC.

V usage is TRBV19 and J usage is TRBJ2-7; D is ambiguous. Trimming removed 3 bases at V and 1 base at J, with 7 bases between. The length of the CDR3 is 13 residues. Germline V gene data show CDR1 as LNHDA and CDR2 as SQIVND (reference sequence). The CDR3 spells CASSMGRSYEQYF. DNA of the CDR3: TGTGCCAGTAGTATGGGCAGGTCCTACGAGCAGTACTTC.

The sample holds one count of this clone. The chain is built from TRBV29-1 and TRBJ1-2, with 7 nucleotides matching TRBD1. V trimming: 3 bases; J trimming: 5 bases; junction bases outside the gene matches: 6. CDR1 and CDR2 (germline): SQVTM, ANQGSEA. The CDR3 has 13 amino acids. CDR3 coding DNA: TGCAGCGTTGAGGACAGGTTAGGGTATGGCTACACCTTC. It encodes CSVEDRLGYGYTF.

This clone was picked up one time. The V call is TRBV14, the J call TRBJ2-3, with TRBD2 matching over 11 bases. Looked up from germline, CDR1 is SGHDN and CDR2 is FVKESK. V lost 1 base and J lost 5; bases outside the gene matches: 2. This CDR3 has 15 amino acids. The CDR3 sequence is CASSQGLAGLDTQYF. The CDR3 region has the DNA TGTGCCAGCAGCCAAGGACTAGCGGGGTTAGATACGCAGTATTTT.

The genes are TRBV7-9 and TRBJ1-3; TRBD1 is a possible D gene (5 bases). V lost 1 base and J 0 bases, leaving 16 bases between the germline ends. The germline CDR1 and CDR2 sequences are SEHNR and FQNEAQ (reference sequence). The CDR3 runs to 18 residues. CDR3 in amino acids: CASSLDGRAPFSGNTIYF. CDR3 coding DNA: TGTGCCAGCAGCTTAGATGGCAGGGCTCCTTTCTCTGGAAACACCATATATTTT.

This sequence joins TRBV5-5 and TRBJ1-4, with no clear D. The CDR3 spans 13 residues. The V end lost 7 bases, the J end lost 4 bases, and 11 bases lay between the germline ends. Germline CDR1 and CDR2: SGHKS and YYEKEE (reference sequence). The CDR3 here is CASDEVLNEKLFF. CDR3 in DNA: TGTGCCAGCGATGAGGTCCTTAATGAAAAACTGTTTTTT. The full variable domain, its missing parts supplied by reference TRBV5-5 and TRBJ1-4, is DAGVTQSPTHLIKTRGQQVTLRCSPISGHKSVSWYQQVLGQGPQFIFQYYEKEERGRGNFPDRFSARQFPNYSSELNVNALLLGDSALYLCASDEVLNEKLFFGSGTQLSVL.

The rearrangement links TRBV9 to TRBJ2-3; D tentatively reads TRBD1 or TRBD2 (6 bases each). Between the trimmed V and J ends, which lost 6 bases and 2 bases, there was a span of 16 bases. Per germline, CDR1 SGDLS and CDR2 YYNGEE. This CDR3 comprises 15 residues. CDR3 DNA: TGTGCCAGCACTATTTCGGGGGCGAACACAGATACGCAGTATTTT. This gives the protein CASTISGANTDTQYF.